These 9 T cell receptor beta chains share one sample of origin, sequenced in a study of blood T cell repertoires in COVID-19. Data came from immunoSEQ multiplex PCR; TCRdb stores just in-frame clones and leaves some out. The sample lists 200,000 to 250,000 clones, around 90% seen once, with 5.5% to 8.5% in the top ten. The sample comprised PBMCs or T cells enriched from blood (not recorded which). These receptor sequences come from a man between 25 and 39 years old in a cohort exposed to, infected with or recovered from COVID-19 (not recorded which).

V gene TRBV28 combines with J gene TRBJ2-7; TRBD1 agrees at 11 bases. Germline trimming cut 5 bases from V and 6 bases from J; bases unmatched to any gene: 9. The CDR3 runs 15 residues. Germline CDR1 and CDR2: MDHEN and SYDVKM. CDR3: CASSPWDRGKFEQYF. Written as DNA, the CDR3 is TGTGCCAGCAGTCCGTGGGACAGGGGGAAATTCGAGCAGTACTTC.

This CDR3 reads CASSSPAGGLYEQYF. Written as DNA, the CDR3 is TGTGCCAGTAGTTCGCCAGCGGGAGGATTGTACGAGCAGTACTTC. The J gene is TRBJ2-7, the V gene TRBV19; the match to TRBD2 covers 9 bases. The CDR3 length is 15 residues. Losses at the gene ends were 5 bases for V and 4 bases for J; bases not matched to a gene: 9. The germline CDR1 and CDR2 sequences are LNHDA and SQIVND (reference sequence).

The V gene is TRBV7-9, the J gene TRBJ2-1; 10 positions agree with TRBD2. Germline V lookup: CDR1 SEHNR, CDR2 FQNEAQ (reference sequence). The CDR3 covers 15 residues. The V gene end was trimmed by 3 bases and the J gene end by 10 bases; junction bases not matched to a gene: 9. The CDR3 DNA reads as TGTGCCAGCAGCTTCGATAGCGGGAGGTCGGAAGAGCAGTTCTTC. Encoded protein: CASSFDSGRSEEQFF.

This clone was counted a single time. V usage is TRBV7-2 and J usage is TRBJ1-6; TRBD1 might be the D (5 bases). V was trimmed by 1 base and J by 7 bases, leaving 11 bases between them. The CDR3 extends over 15 amino acids. The V gene's germline CDR1 is SGHTA and CDR2 FQGNSA. CDR3 region: CASSLEGRANSPLHF. The DNA for the CDR3 is TGTGCCAGCAGCTTAGAGGGCAGGGCCAATTCACCCCTCCACTTT. Full variable domain (rest looked up from reference TRBV7-2 and TRBJ1-6): GAGVSQSPSNKVTEKGKDVELRCDPISGHTALYWYRQSLGQGLEFLIYFQGNSAPDKSGLPSDRFSAERTGGSVSTLTIQRTQQEDSAVYLCASSLEGRANSPLHFGNGTRLTVT.

The V call is TRBV27, the J call TRBJ1-5; a possible D gene is TRBD1 (6 bases). CDR3 size: 15 residues. CDR1 and CDR2 from the germline V gene are MNHEY and SMNVEV (reference sequence). The germline V and J ends were trimmed by 3 bases and 3 bases, with 12 bases remaining between them. CDR3 coding DNA: TGTGCCAGCAGTTTCGCAGGGGCCTACAATCAGCCCCAGCATTTT. Translation: CASSFAGAYNQPQHF.

The V and J genes are TRBV4-1 and TRBJ2-1; 9 bases agree with TRBD2. The germline V gene has CDR1 MGHRA and CDR2 YSYEKL. The CDR3 contains 15 residues. The trim removed 2 bases at V and 4 bases at J, leaving 3 bases unmatched. CDR3 coding DNA: TGCGCCAGCAGCCAATTCCTAGCGGGATACAATGAGCAGTTCTTC. This gives the protein CASSQFLAGYNEQFF.

This chain joins TRBV2 and TRBJ2-5; D is ambiguous. V lost 0 bases and J lost 1, with 6 bases in between. Germline V lookup: CDR1 SNHLY, CDR2 FYNNEI. The CDR3 is 14 residues long. The CDR3 here is CASSEAVSQETQYF. The CDR3 DNA sequence: TGTGCCAGCAGTGAAGCAGTCAGCCAAGAGACCCAGTACTTC.

The chain carries TRBV28 and TRBJ1-2; TRBD1 aligns across 12 bases. This CDR3 is built from 17 residues. CDR1 MDHEN and CDR2 SYDVKM come from the germline V gene. The V and J ends lost 5 bases and 2 bases, in that order; junction bases with no gene match: 9. CDR3 nucleotide sequence: TGTGCCAGCAGTCCCCCGGGACAGGGGGCGTTCAACTATGGCTACACCTTC. It specifies CASSPPGQGAFNYGYTF.

The chain links TRBV9 to TRBJ2-1, with 10 bases identical to TRBD2. The CDR3 has 15 amino acids. J gave up 7 bases and V 3 bases, and 7 bases lay outside the gene matches. Germline-derived CDR1 and CDR2 are SGDLS and YYNGEE. The DNA for the CDR3 is TGTGCCAGCAGCGCCCTAGCGGGAGTAGGTAATGAGCAGTTCTTC. Translated: CASSALAGVGNEQFF.